Listed below are T cell receptor beta chains from one sample, sequenced in a study of cytomegalovirus exposure and HLA in healthy donors. The method was immunoSEQ multiplex PCR; TCRdb's version includes in-frame clones alone and lacks a portion of them. Among about 120,000 clones, around 65% were seen once, and the ten largest hold less than 2%. Specimen: PBMCs. Receptors originate from a young man in good health and CMV-seronegative. Each CDR3 is given with its conserved first and last residue. Clone size is not always given. Where it is, it says once, few, many or a class for expanded clones.

clone size	V gene	J gene	CDR3 length	CDR3 protein
.	TRBV6-5	TRBJ2-2	15	CASTEAGFVTGELFF
.	TRBV6-6	TRBJ2-7	14	CASSYWTGTYEQYF
.	TRBV29-1	TRBJ1-1	12	CSGQGQAGEAFF
.	TRBV18	TRBJ1-1	15	CASSEVIGVTTEAFF
few	TRBV27	TRBJ2-1	16	CASTFRRTSGNDEQFF
few	TRBV21-1	TRBJ1-5	16	CASSKASQRSNQPQHF
.	TRBV6-1	TRBJ2-3	17	CASSDTARWAGTDTQYF
.	TRBV15	TRBJ1-6	18	CAPCLSWEREFENSPLHF
few	TRBV19	TRBJ2-4	15	CASSPRGRGTNIQYF
.	TRBV7-9	TRBJ1-2	12	CASSLDHCGYTF
.	TRBV11-2	TRBJ1-1	15	CASSLGQAGNTEAFF
few	TRBV6-1	TRBJ2-3	20	CASSEVWGGTGFVGADTQYF
few	TRBV6-5	TRBJ2-1	13	CASRTSGNNEQFF
.	TRBV2	TRBJ2-2	19	CASSEIRRGTHKYTGELFF
.	TRBV7-2	TRBJ1-2	13	CASSPTTDYGYPF
once	TRBV19	TRBJ1-5	17	CASSIVPPAGGNQPQHF
.	TRBV6-1	TRBJ1-5	14	CASAKEGLNQPQHF
once	TRBV4-1	TRBJ2-2	17	CASSQGLAGGATGELFF
.	TRBV21-1	TRBJ2-7	19	CASRLPGLAGDLSSYEQYF
.	TRBV25-1	TRBJ1-2	12	CASRNRADGYTF
once	TRBV29-1	TRBJ2-5	13	CSSAAQGGETQYF
.	TRBV4-3	TRBJ1-2	15	CASSQGTGILYGYTF
few	TRBV15	TRBJ2-5	15	CATSRYDSIQETQYF
.	TRBV29-1	TRBJ2-1	12	CSVGGLLNEQFF
.	TRBV7-2	TRBJ2-1	13	CASSLRRRNEQFF
.	TRBV5-1	TRBJ1-1	13	CASSSTGGTEAFF
.	TRBV19	TRBJ1-2	16	CASSISGQGVPYGYTF
.	TRBV19	TRBJ2-7	15	CASSPGQGAMDEQYF
few	TRBV30	TRBJ1-2	13	CAWSLTGFDGYTF
.	TRBV11-2	TRBJ2-2	15	CASSLGTGVAGELFF
.	TRBV7-9	TRBJ1-1	13	CSSSLPGDTEAFF